The sample holds many counts of the clone carrying this T cell receptor (beta chain). Profiling relied on immunoSEQ multiplex PCR, and the TCRdb table lists in-frame clones only, not all of them. The top ten clones hold approximately 1% of a sample with over 350,000 clones, approximately 90% of them seen once. V dropped 5 bases and J dropped 8; count of bases not matched to a gene: 5. This CDR3 comprises 11 residues. Germline CDR1 and CDR2: GTSNPN and SVGIG (reference sequence). The record originates from a study of blood T cell repertoires in COVID-19. At the level of the study: The United States, Italy and Spain provided the acute and convalescent COVID-19 samples. T cells, B-cell-depleted T cells, or PBMCs supplied cDNA or gDNA.

The sequence was collected from a woman in her twenties or thirties with acute COVID-19. The specimen sequenced was PBMCs or T cells enriched from blood (not recorded which). The chain links TRBV30 to TRBJ1-2; 7 nucleotides agree with TRBD1. The CDR3 nucleotides read TGTGCCTGGTCCGAGGGGGCGGGCTACACCTTC. Amino acid sequence: CAWSEGAGYTF.